One sample yielded the 8 T cell receptor beta chains listed below, sequenced in a study of blood T cell repertoires in COVID-19. Assay used: immunoSEQ multiplex PCR; TCRdb lists only in-frame clones, some missing. In the table there are some 150,000 clones, around nine tenths of which are singletons. Input material: peripheral blood. The receptors here all came from a woman aged 45-65 years with active or convalescent COVID-19.

This chain links TRBV2 with TRBJ1-5; weak D call: TRBD1 (6 bases). Germline CDR1 reads SNHLY; CDR2 reads FYNNEI. This CDR3 has 13 residues. The ends were cut back, 3 bases at V and 6 bases at J, with 9 bases in the middle. The CDR3 sequence: CASSEDRAQPQHF. The CDR3 DNA follows: TGTGCCAGCAGTGAGGACAGAGCTCAGCCCCAGCATTTT.

The chain recombines TRBV3-1 (or the pseudogene TRBV3-2) with TRBJ2-1; 9 positions agree with TRBD1. Germline V gene lookup returns CDR1 LGHDT and CDR2 YNNKEL (reference sequence). This CDR3 is 14 amino acids long. V lost 1 base and J lost 9; bases outside the gene matches: 4. The CDR3 sequence is CASSQVRQGGEQFF. The CDR3 region has the DNA TGTGCCAGCAGCCAAGTGAGACAGGGGGGTGAGCAGTTCTTC.

V gene TRBV12-5 combines with J gene TRBJ2-1; 15 nucleotides match TRBD2. Germline V gives CDR1 LGHNT, CDR2 FRNRAP. The CDR3 extends over 15 amino acids. Trimming cost V 4 bases and J 6 bases; bases outside gene matches: 1. CDR3 coding DNA: TGTGCTAGTGGTTGGACTAGCGGGGGGGGCAATGAGCAGTTCTTC. Protein: CASGWTSGGGNEQFF. The whole variable domain, remainder taken from reference TRBV12-5 and TRBJ2-1, is DARVTQTPRHKVTEMGQEVTMRCQPILGHNTVFWYRQTMMQGLELLAYFRNRAPLDDSGMPKDRFSAEMPDATLATLKIQPSEPRDSAVYFCASGWTSGGGNEQFFGPGTRLTVL.

V gene TRBV24-1 combines with J gene TRBJ2-1; 13 bases match TRBD2. V was pared by 2 bases and J by 7 bases, with 7 bases of the junction left unmatched. The CDR3 runs to 17 residues. Germline lookup yields CDR1 KGHDR and CDR2 SFDVKD. CDR3 amino acids: CATSDSRLAGGSNEQFF. CDR3 sequence (DNA): TGTGCCACCAGTGATTCTCGACTAGCGGGGGGCTCAAATGAGCAGTTCTTC.

This clone was observed a single time. The rearrangement joins TRBV19 to TRBJ1-3; TRBD1 might be the D (6 bases). Germline V gene lookup returns CDR1 LNHDA and CDR2 SQIVND (reference sequence). The CDR3 spans 14 residues. Trimming took off 10 bases at V and 3 bases at J, with 16 bases between the two ends. The CDR3 region has the DNA TGTGCCACTGGGACAACTGGGTTTGGAAACACCATATATTTT. Its protein is CATGTTGFGNTIYF.

The chain joins TRBV11-1 to TRBJ2-1, with D possibly matching TRBD1 (5 bases). V shed 5 bases and J shed 8 bases, with 22 bases lying between them. CDR1 is SGHAT, CDR2 FQDESV, per germline (reference sequence). The CDR3 totals 16 residues. The DNA of the CDR3 is TGTGCCAGCAGCCCAAAGGACATTTCCCGGCGGTATGAGCAGTTCTTC. Amino acids: CASSPKDISRRYEQFF.

The rearrangement joins TRBV3-1 (or the pseudogene TRBV3-2) to TRBJ1-5; 7 nucleotides line up with TRBD1. The CDR3 consists of 14 residues. Unmatched junction bases numbered 6, after V lost 4 bases and J lost 6 bases. Looked up from germline, CDR1 is LGHDT and CDR2 is YNNKEL (reference sequence). The chain's CDR3 is CASSPTGETQPQHF. In DNA form, the CDR3 reads TGTGCCAGCAGCCCTACAGGGGAGACTCAGCCCCAGCATTTT.

The chain carries TRBV19 and TRBJ2-1; 7 bases are a match to TRBD2. The ends lost 9 bases at V and 5 bases at J; junction bases unmatched: 19. The CDR3 covers 17 residues. Germline CDR1 reads LNHDA; CDR2 reads SQIVND (reference sequence). The chain's CDR3 is CASARLAATVGNNEQFF. As DNA, the CDR3 is TGTGCCAGCGCCCGGCTAGCGGCCACCGTTGGTAACAATGAGCAGTTCTTC.